This T cell receptor beta chain was observed in a study of T-cell memory formation after mild COVID-19. The overall study: For the most part, TCR clusters were specific to one donor. Whole-study results and caveats: Contracting clones localized mainly to CM and EM when CD4+ and mainly to EMRA when CD8+. Pre-infection memory harbored some responding clones, suggesting cross-reactive memory joined.

Libraries for TCRalpha and TCRbeta carried sample barcodes and unique molecular identifiers via 5'RACE. MiXCR, run by TCRdb on the 5' RACE reads, gives a single entry per CDR3 protein. The sample has hundreds of thousands of distinct CDR3 sequences; around 19% are singletons. Concerning this clonotype itself: As yet, its antigen is unknown.

This clonotype was sampled from a man between 18 and 35 years old who had mild COVID-19 (a few samples of this study predate the infection). Cell type and time point are not known. The sequenced sample was PBMCs or a T cell subset sorted from them (not recorded which).

The CDR3 reads CASSLMGGLSNQPQHF. The CDR3 region has the DNA TGTGCCAGCAGTTTAATGGGAGGACTTAGCAATCAGCCCCAGCATTTT. This rearrangement joins TRBV12-3 or TRBV12-4 to TRBJ1-5; D is uncertain. The CDR3 sequence is 16 residues long. V lost 2 bases, J lost 0 bases, and 11 bases lay in between.